Shown below are 31 T cell receptor beta chains from a single sample sequenced in a study of regulatory T cells in long-lasting Graves disease. Building the TCR beta libraries relied on iRepertoire HTBI primers, and CDR3 regions underwent Arm-PCR. TCRdb fed the multiplex PCR reads into MiXCR, producing one record per CDR3 protein. The sample has roughly 430,000 distinct CDR3 sequences, approximately 16% seen once. Time point noted: newly diagnosed GD, antithyroid drugs for less than 3 months. The authors made the TCR library using RNA they extracted from PBMCs. These data were also filed under a second study, of T cells in Graves' hyperthyroidism and ophthalmopathy.

The starting material was peripheral blood mononuclear cells (PBMCs), obtained at new diagnosis, from a patient treated with antithyroid drugs. These receptors originate from a woman aged 30 to 39 with Graves disease.

In this sample, this clonotype turned up many times. The chain has TRBV15 and TRBJ2-7; D perhaps matches TRBD2 (5 bases). Germline CDR1 and CDR2: LNHNV and YYDKDF (reference sequence). Trimming removed 5 bases at V and 6 bases at J, with 20 bases between. The CDR3 spans 15 residues. The CDR3 DNA is TGTGCCACCAGCGGACCGGACCAGTTCGGAGGCGAGCAGTACTTC. It encodes CATSGPDQFGGEQYF.

Concerning this clonotype: The junction departs from the called germline gene at one end, perhaps through a read error. The rearrangement uses TRBV9 and TRBJ2-1; the D gene is possibly TRBD2 (6 bases). The CDR3 is made up of 15 amino acids. CDR1 and CDR2 from the germline V gene are SGDLS and YYNGEE. CDR3: CASSVERDSYNGQFF. The CDR3 DNA reads TGTGCCAGCAGCGTAGAGAGGGACTCCTACAATGGGCAGTTCTTC.

The V and J genes are TRBV5-4 and TRBJ2-3, with D perhaps matching TRBD2 (6 bases). The tail of the sequence fits TRBJ2-5 better, so the J call may be wrong. The germline gives CDR1 SGHNT, CDR2 YYREEE (reference sequence). The CDR3 runs to 15 residues. This CDR3 is CASSDGVGGGETQYF. In DNA, the CDR3 is TGTGCCAGCAGCGATGGCGTCGGGGGAGGAGAGACCCAGTACTTC.

This chain uses TRBV10-3 with TRBJ1-4, with TRBD1 identical over 12 bases. This CDR3 has 13 amino acids. Germline CDR1 ENHRY, CDR2 SYGVKD. The V gene end was trimmed by 6 bases and the J gene end by 8 bases; junction bases not matched to a gene: 1. The DNA for the CDR3 is TGTGCCATCAGAGGGACAGGGGGCGAAAAACTGTTTTTT. Translated: CAIRGTGGEKLFF.

The chain uses TRBV20-1 and TRBJ2-5; a possible D gene is TRBD1 (5 bases). Trimming removed 5 bases at V and 0 bases at J, with 13 bases between. The CDR3 loop spans 14 amino acids. Per the germline V gene, CDR1 is DFQATT and CDR2 is SNEGSKA (reference sequence). CDR3 amino acids: CSAGAQGNQETQYF. CDR3 nucleotide sequence: TGCAGTGCTGGGGCCCAGGGAAACCAAGAGACCCAGTACTTC.

The V gene is TRBV11-2, the J gene TRBJ1-4, with 7 nucleotides matching TRBD1. The germline CDR1 and CDR2 sequences are SGHAT and FQNNGV. V dropped 6 bases and J dropped 7; count of bases not matched to a gene: 20. The CDR3 extends over 18 amino acids. This CDR3 reads CASSTQGGYLSRGEKLFF. The CDR3 region has the DNA TGTGCCAGCAGTACCCAGGGGGGGTATCTTTCCCGTGGTGAAAAACTGTTTTTT.

Many counts were recorded for this clonotype. The gene calls are TRBV6-1 and TRBJ1-1; the match to TRBD1 covers 7 bases. The CDR3 has 15 residues. V lost 7 bases and J lost 2; bases outside the gene matches: 10. Germline V gene lookup returns CDR1 MNHNS and CDR2 SASEGT. The CDR3 sequence: CASTTTGEPNTEAFF. The CDR3 region has the DNA TGTGCCAGCACCACTACAGGGGAGCCTAACACTGAAGCTTTCTTT.

This clonotype was recorded only once. Being one base from a much bigger clone, this may be a read error. The CDR3 does not end in the conserved phenylalanine or tryptophan, so this is likely a read error. The chain carries TRBV6-5 and TRBJ2-3, with 9 positions matching TRBD2. This CDR3 comprises 19 residues. Trimming cost V 4 bases and J 0 bases; bases outside gene matches: 14. The germline V gene encodes CDR1 MNHEY and CDR2 SVGAGI. The CDR3 nucleotides read TGTGCCAGCAGTTCGGGCTTGGCTAGCGGGACCCTGAGCACAGATACGCAGTATTCT. Its protein product is CASSSGLASGTLSTDTQYS.

Note on this clonotype: The missing conserved phenylalanine or tryptophan at the end of this CDR3 makes a read error likely. The chain recombines TRBV4-3 with TRBJ2-1, with D possibly matching TRBD2 (6 bases). Looked up from germline, CDR1 is LGHNA and CDR2 is YSLEER. V gave up 3 bases and J gave up 0 bases, with 12 bases separating them. This CDR3 is 16 amino acids long. CDR3 region: CASSQEGGSSYNEQFS. The CDR3 region has the DNA TGCGCCAGCAGCCAGGAGGGCGGAAGCTCCTACAATGAGCAGTTCTCC.

This clonotype was detected ten times or more. This chain connects TRBV28 to TRBJ2-5, with a tentative D call TRBD2 (5 bases). The V gene's germline CDR1 is MDHEN and CDR2 SYDVKM. CDR3 length: 15 residues. Trimming shortened V by 5 bases and J by 1 base, and 14 bases separated the two germline ends. The CDR3 DNA reads TGTGCCAGCAGTACGCACGGAGGCTCCCAAGAGACCCAGTACTTC. This sequence encodes CASSTHGGSQETQYF.

This clonotype was detected many times. The rearrangement joins TRBV3-1 to TRBJ2-3; D might be TRBD1 or TRBD2, each matching 5 bases. Germline CDR1 reads LGHDT; CDR2 reads YNNKEL (reference sequence). The CDR3 extends over 13 amino acids. Trimming pared 6 bases from V and 2 bases from J, leaving 9 bases between. The CDR3 coding sequence is TGTGCCAGCAGGAGGGGCCCCACAGATACGCAGTATTTT. The encoded protein is CASRRGPTDTQYF.

The CDR3 sequence is CASTLPLSTGELFF. The CDR3 nucleotides read TGTGCCAGCACCCTTCCGTTAAGCACCGGGGAGCTGTTTTTT. The chain employs TRBV12-3 or TRBV12-4 and TRBJ2-2; no firm D call. This CDR3 has 14 amino acids. V lost 7 bases, J lost 4 bases, and 13 bases lay in between.

This chain joins TRBV7-9 and TRBJ2-1; 7 bases agree with TRBD1. V lost 0 bases, J lost 9 bases, and 14 bases stayed unmatched. Germline V gene sequence: CDR1 SEHNR, CDR2 FQNEAQ (reference sequence). The CDR3 is 17 amino acids. The CDR3 nucleotides read TGTGCCAGCAGCTTAGCAGGACAGGCCCAAAAGTTGGGTGAGCAGTTCTTC. Translation gives CASSLAGQAQKLGEQFF.

The sample holds a few counts of this clonotype. The chain recombines TRBV6-2 or TRBV6-3 with TRBJ2-3; D unresolved. The V end lost 2 bases, the J end lost 0 bases, and 9 bases lay between the germline ends. The CDR3 has 15 residues. Germline CDR1 and CDR2: MNHEY and SVGEGT. The CDR3 nucleotides read TGTGCCAGCAGTTACAGACACCTTAGCACAGATACGCAGTATTTT. Translating gives CASSYRHLSTDTQYF.

This clonotype was counted at least ten times. V is TRBV28 and J is TRBJ2-3; no clear D. CDR3 length: 11 amino acids. V was shortened by 4 bases and J by 9 bases, with 8 bases between the two germline ends. Germline assignment: CDR1 MDHEN and CDR2 SYDVKM. CDR3 in amino acids: CASSSPETQYF. The DNA of the CDR3 is TGTGCCAGCAGTTCCCCGGAGACGCAGTATTTT.

This chain joins TRBV29-1 and TRBJ2-1; 7 positions match TRBD2. The CDR3 consists of 15 residues. V trimming: 6 bases; J trimming: 4 bases; junction bases outside the gene matches: 12. CDR1 is SQVTM, CDR2 ANQGSEA, per germline. In DNA form, the CDR3 reads TGCAGCGTCCCCGGGGCGGGAGAGAAGTACAATGAGCAGTTCTTC. Residues: CSVPGAGEKYNEQFF.

In this sample, this clonotype turned up a few times. The junction and the germline gene differ at one end; a read error may be behind it. The chain uses TRBV5-6 and TRBJ2-2; TRBD1 or TRBD2 may be the D gene (5 bases each). The CDR3 has 13 residues. CDR1 is SGHDT and CDR2 is YYEEEE in the germline V gene. This CDR3 reads CASSQGYTGERFF. DNA for the CDR3: TGTGCCAGCAGCCAGGGTTACACCGGGGAGCGGTTTTTT.

This clonotype was picked up one time. The V and J genes are TRBV11-2 and TRBJ2-1; the match to TRBD2 covers 13 bases. CDR3 length: 16 amino acids. CDR1 and CDR2 (germline): SGHAT, FQNNGV. J was trimmed by 8 bases and V by 5 bases; bases with no gene match: 9. The CDR3 loop reads CASSITSGRAQDEQFF. In DNA form, the CDR3 reads TGTGCCAGCAGCATAACTAGCGGGAGGGCGCAGGATGAGCAGTTCTTC.

This sequence joins TRBV20-1 and TRBJ1-5; D gene uncertain. Germline values: CDR1 DFQATT, CDR2 SNEGSKA (reference sequence). V gave up 4 bases and J gave up 2 bases, with 12 bases separating them. The CDR3 is made up of 14 amino acids. The CDR3 DNA follows: TGCAGTGCTACCCAGGCTGATGGCAATCAGCCCCAGCATTTT. This codes for CSATQADGNQPQHF.

Remarks on this clonotype: A read error may be the cause here, since a much bigger clone is one base away. This chain uses TRBV6-2 or TRBV6-3 with TRBJ1-6; D not resolved. Trimming shortened V by 1 base and J by 8 bases, and 24 bases separated the two germline ends. CDR1 MNHEY and CDR2 SVGEGT come from the germline V gene. There are 19 residues in the CDR3. The CDR3 reads CASSYLAPTGGPLDSPLHF. In DNA form, the CDR3 reads TGTGCCAGCAGTTACTTAGCCCCAACCGGAGGGCCGTTAGATTCACCCCTCCACTTT.

This clonotype was seen repeatedly, ten times or more. V gene TRBV2 combines with J gene TRBJ2-5, with TRBD2 identical over 7 bases. V trimming: 4 bases; J trimming: 3 bases; junction bases outside the gene matches: 2. The CDR3 spans 13 residues. Germline loops: CDR1 SNHLY, CDR2 FYNNEI. In DNA, the CDR3 is TGTGCCAGCAGTGGGGACTATAAAGAGACCCAGTACTTC. As protein: CASSGDYKETQYF.

This clonotype was detected many times. This rearrangement joins TRBV12-3 or TRBV12-4 to TRBJ2-1, with 8 bases matching TRBD1. Trimming took 6 bases from V and 12 from J; bases not matched to a gene: 13. This CDR3 is built from 14 residues. As DNA, the CDR3 is TGTGCCAGCAGCCGAGGACAGGGACAGCCGGGGCAGTTCTTC. Residues: CASSRGQGQPGQFF.

For this clonotype: This may stem from a read error, because a much larger clone lies one nucleotide away. This rearrangement joins TRBV7-9 to TRBJ1-6; D not resolved. V lost 1 base, J lost 0 bases, and 10 bases lay in between. Germline-derived CDR1 and CDR2 are SEHNR and FQNEAQ (reference sequence). The CDR3 is 17 residues long. CDR3 DNA: TGTGCCAGCAGCTTAGACTTCCCTTTCTCCTATAATTCACCCCTCCACTTT. Protein sequence: CASSLDFPFSYNSPLHF.

This clonotype was observed a few times. The V and J genes are TRBV19 and TRBJ2-1, with TRBD2 matching over 14 bases. Trimming took 4 bases from V and 8 from J; bases not matched to a gene: 22. Germline assignment: CDR1 LNHDA and CDR2 SQIVND (reference sequence). The CDR3 has 21 residues. CDR3 in DNA: TGTGCCAGTAGTACCCCTGAGGGGACAGCCGGGACTAGCGGGAGTAAGTATGAGCAGTTCTTC. Its translation is CASSTPEGTAGTSGSKYEQFF.

This chain links TRBV5-4 with TRBJ1-2; 10 nucleotides match TRBD1. Germline V CDR1 and CDR2: SGHNT, YYREEE (reference sequence). Germline trimming cut 0 bases from V and 5 bases from J; bases unmatched to any gene: 4. The CDR3 has 15 amino acids. The CDR3 sequence: CASSLGDRGRYGYTF. The CDR3 DNA is TGTGCCAGCAGCTTGGGGGACAGGGGTCGGTATGGCTACACCTTC.

This clonotype was seen ten or more times. This sequence joins TRBV6-5 and TRBJ1-5, with D hard to call. The CDR3 spans 16 residues. The V end was cut by 0 bases, the J end by 7 bases, with 16 bases between. From germline, CDR1 is MNHEY and CDR2 SVGAGI. The CDR3 DNA reads TGTGCCAGCAGTTACTCGTCGATGGAGTTGCGGCAGCCCCAGCATTTT. Translation gives CASSYSSMELRQPQHF.

As to this clonotype: This is likely a read error, given that the CDR3 carries no conserved phenylalanine or tryptophan at its end. The chain couples TRBV9 to TRBJ1-1; no clear D. The V gene's germline CDR1 is SGDLS and CDR2 YYNGEE. The CDR3 is 13 amino acids. Trimming removed 3 bases at V and 0 bases at J, with 6 bases between. As DNA, the CDR3 is TGTGCCAGCAGCGACAGTTTGAACACTGAAGCTTTCTCT. Protein product: CASSDSLNTEAFS.

The V and J genes are TRBV27 and TRBJ2-2; 11 bases are shared with TRBD2. Germline V lookup: CDR1 MNHEY, CDR2 SMNVEV (reference sequence). There are 17 residues in the CDR3. The ends lost 3 bases at V and 7 bases at J; junction bases unmatched: 10. The CDR3 reads CASSLTSSGRPGGELFF. As DNA, the CDR3 is TGTGCCAGCAGTTTGACCTCTAGCGGGAGGCCGGGCGGGGAGCTGTTTTTT.

The sample holds a few counts of this clonotype. The chain uses TRBV6-2 or TRBV6-3 and TRBJ1-2; D gene uncertain. Germline V CDR1 and CDR2: MNHEY, SVGEGT. The CDR3 has 17 residues. V lost 0 bases and J 3 bases, leaving 17 bases between the germline ends. Here the CDR3 reads CASSYSWPLTGDYGYTF. In nucleotides, the CDR3 is TGTGCCAGCAGTTACTCCTGGCCCCTTACTGGGGACTATGGCTACACCTTC.

This clonotype appeared a few times. The genes are TRBV20-1 and TRBJ2-7; D is ambiguous. Germline CDR1 reads DFQATT; CDR2 reads SNEGSKA (reference sequence). Between the trimmed V and J ends, which lost 6 bases and 3 bases, there was a span of 15 bases. The CDR3 extends over 13 amino acids. The CDR3 is CSAPGLSDYEQYF. For the CDR3, the DNA is TGCAGTGCCCCGGGCCTCAGTGACTACGAGCAGTACTTC.

This clonotype was seen only a few times. Given the absence of the conserved phenylalanine or tryptophan at the CDR3 end, a read error is likely. The rearrangement links TRBV5-4 to TRBJ1-6, with 7 bases matching TRBD1. J lost 8 bases, V lost 3 bases, and 2 bases had no gene match. Germline CDR1 SGHNT, CDR2 YYREEE (reference sequence). The length of the CDR3 is 13 residues. CDR3 residues: CASSWGTDSPLHS. DNA for the CDR3: TGTGCCAGCAGCTGGGGGACAGATTCACCCCTCCACTCT.